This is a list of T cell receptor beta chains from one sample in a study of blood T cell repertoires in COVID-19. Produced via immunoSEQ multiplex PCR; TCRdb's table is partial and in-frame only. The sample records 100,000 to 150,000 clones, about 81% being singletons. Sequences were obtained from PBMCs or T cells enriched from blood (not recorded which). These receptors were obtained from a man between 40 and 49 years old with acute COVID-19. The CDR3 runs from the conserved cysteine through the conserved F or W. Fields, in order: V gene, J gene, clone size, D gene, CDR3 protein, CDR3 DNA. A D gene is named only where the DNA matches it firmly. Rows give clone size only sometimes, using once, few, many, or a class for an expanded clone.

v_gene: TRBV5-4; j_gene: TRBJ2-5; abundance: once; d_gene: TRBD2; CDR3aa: CASSLDPGGAETQYF; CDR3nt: TGTGCCAGCAGCTTGGATCCGGGGGGTGCAGAGACCCAGTACTTC
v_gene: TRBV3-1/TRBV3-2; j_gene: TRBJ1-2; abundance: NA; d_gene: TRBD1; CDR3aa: CASSPTDRLSNYGYTF; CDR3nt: TGTGCCAGCAGCCCCACGGACAGGCTATCTAACTATGGCTACACCTTC
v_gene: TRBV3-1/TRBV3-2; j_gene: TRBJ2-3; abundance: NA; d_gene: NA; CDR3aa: CASSPLAGGDTQYF; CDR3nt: TGTGCCAGCAGCCCTTTGGCGGGTGGGGATACGCAGTATTTT
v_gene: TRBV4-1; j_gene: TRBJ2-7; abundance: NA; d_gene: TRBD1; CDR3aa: CASSRFRDSLSYEQYF; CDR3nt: TGCGCCAGCAGCCGATTCCGGGACAGCCTCTCCTACGAGCAGTACTTC
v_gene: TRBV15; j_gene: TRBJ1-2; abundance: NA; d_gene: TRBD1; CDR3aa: CATSRATGSYGYTF; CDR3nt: TGTGCCACCAGCAGAGCGACAGGGAGTTATGGCTACACCTTC
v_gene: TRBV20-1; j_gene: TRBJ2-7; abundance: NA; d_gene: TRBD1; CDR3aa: CSASLTGGGYEQYF; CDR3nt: TGCAGTGCTAGTTTGACAGGGGGCGGCTACGAGCAGTACTTC
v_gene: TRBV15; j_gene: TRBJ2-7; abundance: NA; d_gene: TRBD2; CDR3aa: CATSRDRLAGEQYF; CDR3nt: TGTGCCACCAGCAGAGATCGGCTAGCGGGGGAGCAGTACTTC
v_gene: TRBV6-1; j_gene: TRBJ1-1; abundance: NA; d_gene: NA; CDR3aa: CASSEASRGNTEAFF; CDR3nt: TGTGCCAGCAGTGAAGCTAGCAGGGGGAACACTGAAGCTTTCTTT
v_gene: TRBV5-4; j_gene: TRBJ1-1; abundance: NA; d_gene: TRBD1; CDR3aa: CAVRDRRSMNTEAFF; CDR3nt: TGTGCCGTCCGGGACAGGAGAAGCATGAACACTGAAGCTTTCTTT
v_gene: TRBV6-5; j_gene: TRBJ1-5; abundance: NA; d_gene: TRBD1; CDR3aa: CASSFWTGGQPQHF; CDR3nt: TGTGCCAGCAGTTTTTGGACAGGGGGACAGCCCCAGCATTTT
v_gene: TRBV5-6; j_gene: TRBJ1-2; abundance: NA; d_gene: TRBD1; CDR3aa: CASSLAEQGRRGYTF; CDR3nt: TGTGCCAGCAGCTTGGCAGAACAGGGGCGGAGGGGCTACACCTTC
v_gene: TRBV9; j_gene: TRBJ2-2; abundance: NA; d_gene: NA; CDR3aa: CASSALGSGVTGELFF; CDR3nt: TGTGCCAGCAGCGCCCTGGGTAGCGGAGTGACCGGGGAGCTGTTTTTT
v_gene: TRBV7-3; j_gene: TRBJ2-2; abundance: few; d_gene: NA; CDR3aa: CASTGSANTGELFF; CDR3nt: TGTGCCAGCACAGGGTCAGCGAACACCGGGGAGCTGTTTTTT
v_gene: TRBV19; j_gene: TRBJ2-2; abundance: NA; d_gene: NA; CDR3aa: CASSMRRMNTGELFF; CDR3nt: TGTGCCAGTAGTATGCGCAGGATGAACACCGGGGAGCTGTTTTTT
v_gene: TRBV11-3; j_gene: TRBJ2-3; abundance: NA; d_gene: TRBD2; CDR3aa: CASSPGTSGSSDTQYF; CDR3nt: TGTGCCAGCAGCCCGGGGACTAGCGGGAGTTCAGATACGCAGTATTTT
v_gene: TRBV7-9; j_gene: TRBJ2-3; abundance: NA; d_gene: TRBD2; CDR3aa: CASSPGLAGAKDTQYF; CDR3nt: TGTGCCAGCAGCCCTGGACTAGCGGGAGCTAAAGATACGCAGTATTTT
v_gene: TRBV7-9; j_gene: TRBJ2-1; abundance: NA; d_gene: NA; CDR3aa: CASGPGVSYNEQFF; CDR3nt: TGTGCCAGTGGGCCGGGGGTCTCCTACAATGAGCAGTTCTTC
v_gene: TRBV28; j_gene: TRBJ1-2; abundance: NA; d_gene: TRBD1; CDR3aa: CASSINPGQGYGYTF; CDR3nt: TGTGCCAGCAGTATTAACCCCGGACAGGGGTATGGCTACACCTTC
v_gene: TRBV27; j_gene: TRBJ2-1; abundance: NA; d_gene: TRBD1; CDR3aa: CASSLFGTGSVWSYNEQFF; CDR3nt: TGTGCCAGCAGTTTATTCGGGACAGGGTCGGTTTGGTCCTACAATGAGCAGTTCTTC
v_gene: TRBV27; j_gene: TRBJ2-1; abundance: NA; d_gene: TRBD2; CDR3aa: CASSLAGVGYNEQFF; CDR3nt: TGTGCCAGCAGTTTGGCGGGAGTGGGATACAATGAGCAGTTCTTC
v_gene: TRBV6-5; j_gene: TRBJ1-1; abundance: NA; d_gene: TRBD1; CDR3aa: CASSLTGGGTEAFF; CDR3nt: TGTGCCAGCAGTTTAACAGGGGGAGGCACTGAAGCTTTCTTT
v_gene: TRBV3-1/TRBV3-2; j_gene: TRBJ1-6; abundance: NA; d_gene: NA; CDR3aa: CASSPQSGGPLHF; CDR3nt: TGTGCCAGCAGCCCACAATCCGGGGGGCCCCTCCACTTT
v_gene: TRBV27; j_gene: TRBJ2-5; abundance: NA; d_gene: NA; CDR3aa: CASARDRGQSGETQYF; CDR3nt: TGTGCCAGCGCTCGAGACCGCGGACAATCAGGAGAGACCCAGTACTTC
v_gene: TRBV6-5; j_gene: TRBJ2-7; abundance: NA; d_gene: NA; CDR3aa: CASSLDISLSRYEQYF; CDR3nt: TGTGCCAGCAGTTTGGACATCTCCCTGAGCCGCTACGAGCAGTACTTC
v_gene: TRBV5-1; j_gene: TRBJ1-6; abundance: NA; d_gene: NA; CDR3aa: CASSLGGTLDQSPLHF; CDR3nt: TGCGCCAGCAGCTTGGGCGGGACGCTGGACCAGTCACCCCTCCACTTT
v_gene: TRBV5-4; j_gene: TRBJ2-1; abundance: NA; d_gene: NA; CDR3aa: CASSLDWGAYNEQFF; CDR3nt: TGTGCCAGCAGCTTGGATTGGGGCGCCTACAATGAGCAGTTCTTC
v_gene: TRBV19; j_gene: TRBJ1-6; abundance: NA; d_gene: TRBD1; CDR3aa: CASFGTGGSPLHF; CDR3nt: TGTGCCAGCTTCGGGACAGGAGGATCCCCCCTCCACTTT
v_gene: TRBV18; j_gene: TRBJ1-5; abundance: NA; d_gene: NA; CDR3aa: CASSPSEGHQPQHF; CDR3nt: TGTGCCAGCTCACCATCGGAGGGACATCAGCCCCAGCATTTT
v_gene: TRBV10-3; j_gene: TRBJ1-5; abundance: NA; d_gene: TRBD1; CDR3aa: CAISTGGEESNQPQHF; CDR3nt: TGTGCCATCAGTACAGGGGGCGAAGAAAGCAATCAGCCCCAGCATTTT
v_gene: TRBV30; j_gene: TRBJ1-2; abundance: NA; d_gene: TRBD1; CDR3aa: CAWSVRGGRGYGYTF; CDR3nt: TGTGCCTGGAGCGTACGAGGGGGCAGAGGCTATGGCTACACCTTC
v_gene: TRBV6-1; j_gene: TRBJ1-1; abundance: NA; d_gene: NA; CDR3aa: CASSERHTEAFF; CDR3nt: TGTGCCAGCAGTGAGCGCCACACTGAAGCTTTCTTT
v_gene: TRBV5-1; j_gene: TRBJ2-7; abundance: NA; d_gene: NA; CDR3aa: CASSSLDGGDEQYF; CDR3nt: TGCGCCAGCAGCTCTTTGGACGGGGGAGACGAGCAGTACTTC
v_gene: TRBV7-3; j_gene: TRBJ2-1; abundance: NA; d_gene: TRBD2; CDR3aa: CASSRAGGLDEQFF; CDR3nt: TGTGCCAGCAGCCGGGCGGGAGGGTTGGATGAGCAGTTCTTC
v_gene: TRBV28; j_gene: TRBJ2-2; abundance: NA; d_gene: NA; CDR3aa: CASSLGQLANTGELFF; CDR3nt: TGTGCCAGCAGTTTAGGGCAGTTAGCGAACACCGGGGAGCTGTTTTTT
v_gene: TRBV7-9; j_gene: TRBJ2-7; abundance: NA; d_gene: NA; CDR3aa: CASSLVTGDKDEQYF; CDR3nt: TGTGCCAGCAGCTTAGTTACGGGAGACAAGGACGAGCAGTACTTC
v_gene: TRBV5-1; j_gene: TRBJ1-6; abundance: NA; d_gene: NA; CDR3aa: CASSPQGAYSPLHF; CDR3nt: TGCGCCAGCAGCCCACAGGGAGCATATTCACCCCTCCACTTT
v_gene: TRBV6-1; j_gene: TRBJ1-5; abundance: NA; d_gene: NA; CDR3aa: CASSGGLINSNQPQHF; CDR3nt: TGTGCCAGCAGTGGGGGACTTATCAATAGCAATCAGCCCCAGCATTTT
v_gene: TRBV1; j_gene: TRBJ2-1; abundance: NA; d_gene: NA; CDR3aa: CTSGWWTSGSLGNEQFF; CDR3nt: TGCACCAGCGGATGGTGGACTAGCGGGAGCCTGGGAAATGAGCAGTTCTTC
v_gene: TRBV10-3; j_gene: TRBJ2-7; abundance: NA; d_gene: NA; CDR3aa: CAISESASTPYEQYF; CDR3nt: TGTGCCATCAGTGAGTCGGCTAGCACCCCCTACGAGCAGTACTTC
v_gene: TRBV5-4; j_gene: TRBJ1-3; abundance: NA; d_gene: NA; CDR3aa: CASSLATGRGNTIYF; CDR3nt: TGTGCCAGCAGCTTGGCTACAGGGCGTGGAAACACCATATATTTT
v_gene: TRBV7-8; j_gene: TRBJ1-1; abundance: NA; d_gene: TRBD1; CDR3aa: CASSIGQGASEAFF; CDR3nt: TGTGCCAGCAGCATAGGACAGGGGGCATCTGAAGCTTTCTTT
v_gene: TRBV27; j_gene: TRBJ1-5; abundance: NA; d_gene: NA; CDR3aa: CASSFRVNQPQHF; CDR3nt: TGTGCCAGCAGTTTCAGGGTCAATCAGCCCCAGCATTTT
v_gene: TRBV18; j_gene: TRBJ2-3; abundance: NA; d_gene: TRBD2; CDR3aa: CASSRLAGGTDTQYF; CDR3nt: TGTGCCAGCTCACGACTAGCGGGGGGCACAGATACGCAGTATTTT
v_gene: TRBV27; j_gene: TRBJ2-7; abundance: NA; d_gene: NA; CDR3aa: CASSPGEHSYEQYF; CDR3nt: TGTGCCAGCAGCCCCGGGGAGCACTCCTACGAGCAGTACTTC
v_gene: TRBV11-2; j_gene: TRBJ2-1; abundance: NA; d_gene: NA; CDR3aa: CASSLFGGPDNEQFF; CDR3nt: TGTGCCAGCAGCTTATTCGGGGGGCCGGACAATGAGCAGTTCTTC
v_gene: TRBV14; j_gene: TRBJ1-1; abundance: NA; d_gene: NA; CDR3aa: CASSQFYGGTEAFF; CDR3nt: TGTGCCAGCAGCCAATTCTACGGGGGAACTGAAGCTTTCTTT
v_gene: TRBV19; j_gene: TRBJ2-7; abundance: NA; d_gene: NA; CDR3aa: CASSTQVPYEQYF; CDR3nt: TGTGCCAGTAGTACCCAGGTCCCTTACGAGCAGTACTTC
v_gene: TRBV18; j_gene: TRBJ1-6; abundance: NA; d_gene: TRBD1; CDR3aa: CASSPPTSQGDNSPLHF; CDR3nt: TGTGCCAGCTCACCACCTACATCCCAGGGGGATAATTCACCCCTCCACTTT
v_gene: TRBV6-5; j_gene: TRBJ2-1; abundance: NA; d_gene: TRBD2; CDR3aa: CASRTLAGEGEQFF; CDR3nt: TGTGCCAGCAGGACCCTAGCGGGGGAGGGTGAGCAGTTCTTC
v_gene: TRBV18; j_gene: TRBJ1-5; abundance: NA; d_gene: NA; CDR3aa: CASSPGPQQPQHF; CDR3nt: TGTGCCAGCTCACCAGGGCCCCAACAGCCCCAGCATTTT
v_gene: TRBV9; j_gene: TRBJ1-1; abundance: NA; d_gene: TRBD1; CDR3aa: CASSVAGQGDTEAFF; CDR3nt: TGTGCCAGCAGCGTAGCGGGACAGGGGGACACTGAAGCTTTCTTT
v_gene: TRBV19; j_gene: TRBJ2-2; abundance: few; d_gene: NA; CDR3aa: CASIGQNTGELFF; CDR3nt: TGTGCCAGTATTGGGCAGAACACCGGGGAGCTGTTTTTT
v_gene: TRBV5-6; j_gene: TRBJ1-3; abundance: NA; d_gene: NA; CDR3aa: CASSLPGGDSGNTIYF; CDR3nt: TGTGCCAGCAGCTTGCCCGGAGGGGACTCTGGAAACACCATATATTTT